This paragraph covers one T cell receptor (beta chain) sequence. TCRdb keeps only in-frame clones here, not all; method: immunoSEQ multiplex PCR. The repertoire holds 200,000 to 300,000 clones, with 80% to 90% as singletons. The data are from a study of blood T cell repertoires in COVID-19. Study summary: Researchers got acute and convalescent COVID-19 samples from the United States, Italy and Spain. T cells, B-cell-depleted T cells, or PBMCs supplied cDNA or gDNA.

Each participant's cohort was designated according to participant-reported clinical history. During the 2 weeks before they entered the study, exposed participants had met someone with a PCR-confirmed or clinician-diagnosed COVID-19 case. Sequencing used PBMCs or T cells enriched from blood (not recorded which). This clonotype originated in a woman in her 40s who had been exposed to COVID-19.

The CDR3 sequence: CASSFTGGANYGYTF. CDR3 nucleotides: TGTGCCAGCAGTTTCACAGGGGGCGCTAACTATGGCTACACCTTC. The chain combines TRBV28 with TRBJ1-2; 9 bases are a match to TRBD1. This CDR3 region has 15 residues. Germline V lookup: CDR1 MDHEN, CDR2 SYDVKM. V gave up 3 bases and J gave up 0 bases; unmatched junction bases: 2.